The rows below give T cell receptor beta chains drawn from one sample of a study of molecular identifiers for immune sequencing clone quantification. One entry per CDR3 protein results from TCRdb running MiXCR on the PCR reads. The sample has fewer than 350,000 distinct CDR3 sequences; 24% are singletons. The sequenced material came from naive CD8+ T cells from blood, with Jurkat cell RNA spiked in. The receptors derive from a human donor in good health. Some libraries in this study had Jurkat cell RNA spiked in. Both conserved end residues are part of each CDR3. Size is stated for part of the rows, as once, few or many counts, or as a class when the clone is expanded.

V	size	J	CDR3
TRBV4-3	few	TRBJ2-3	CASSQDSAGPSTDTQYF
TRBV20-1	few	TRBJ2-1	CSARTPGYEQFF
TRBV7-9	many	TRBJ2-4	CASSSYGTGMDIQYF
TRBV20-1	many	TRBJ2-5	CSARDLQEIGKTQYF
TRBV5-6	many	TRBJ2-3	CASSLSVGMRADTQYF
TRBV28	-	TRBJ1-5	CASSSVPPGNQPQHF
TRBV20-1	-	TRBJ2-5	CSARGADFQETRYF
TRBV28	few	TRBJ2-1	CASSPSWSGYEQFF
TRBV5-6	few	TRBJ2-1	CASSRAGQGDHNEQFF
TRBV12-3/TRBV12-4	few	TRBJ1-4	CASSLRVRAVEKLFF
TRBV28	-	TRBJ1-5	CASSLRTTSNQPQHF
TRBV20-1	many	TRBJ2-7	CSARWVDGEQYF
TRBV12-3/TRBV12-4	-	TRBJ2-5	CASSHGLAGAETQYF
TRBV12-3/TRBV12-4	few	TRBJ1-1	CASNHNPTGGHEAFF
TRBV7-9	few	TRBJ2-3	CASSLAGTGPPDTQYF
TRBV7-9	-	TRBJ1-1	CASSGDSQGWTEAFF
TRBV19	-	TRBJ1-5	CASSAAGNSIRPQHF
TRBV12-3/TRBV12-4	-	TRBJ2-1	CASRALGPYNEQFF
TRBV14	once	TRBJ2-1	CASNSTGYNEQFF
TRBV6-2/TRBV6-3	few	TRBJ2-3	CASSYSTSGSPPDTQYF
TRBV28	many	TRBJ2-5	CATTDRGGETQYF
TRBV7-6	many	TRBJ2-7	CASSPHQGSYEQYF
TRBV2	-	TRBJ1-1	CASSEFDMNTEAFF
TRBV14	few	TRBJ2-3	CASSPMGLAGESTDTQYF
TRBV7-6	few	TRBJ1-3	CASSHDRTPGNTIYF
TRBV6-5	few	TRBJ1-3	CASSYQKDRALQSGNTIYF
TRBV6-5	many	TRBJ2-1	CASSYKGDNEQFF
TRBV7-9	-	TRBJ2-7	CASSRSGTYEQYF
TRBV30	many	TRBJ1-1	CAWIFGRGFTEAFF
TRBV19	-	TRBJ2-5	CASSIRAGGPVETQYF
TRBV13	-	TRBJ2-6	CASSPTGGRRLHLTF
TRBV5-6	few	TRBJ2-7	CATAPGTGPEQYF
TRBV7-6	few	TRBJ2-7	CASSPVDSSYEQYF
TRBV12-3/TRBV12-4	many	TRBJ2-3	CASSLGRGPDTQYF
TRBV7-9	many	TRBJ2-7	CASSSTGGTLYEQYF
TRBV7-9	many	TRBJ2-3	CASRGADTQYF
TRBV15	many	TRBJ2-1	CATSRLDSYNEQFF
TRBV5-6	few	TRBJ2-3	CASVFRGGGADTQYF
TRBV7-6	-	TRBJ2-3	CASSLRAAGGVPDTQYF
TRBV5-1	many	TRBJ2-7	CASSLGTDEQYF
TRBV29-1	many	TRBJ2-3	CSVKTSGRTDTQYF
TRBV7-6	-	TRBJ2-3	CASGLGGPTDTQYF
TRBV9	-	TRBJ2-1	CASTGFRDNEQFF
TRBV3-1	many	TRBJ2-1	CASSQVAHNEQFF
TRBV27	few	TRBJ2-3	CASSFQGKTDTQYF
TRBV4-2	few	TRBJ1-1	CASSQVGTGELGTEAFF
TRBV20-1	many	TRBJ2-7	CSAQDQGSSYEQYF
TRBV5-4	many	TRBJ2-1	CASSLESSYNEQFF
TRBV9	few	TRBJ1-1	CASSVGTSAEAFF
TRBV6-2/TRBV6-3	few	TRBJ2-7	CASSYVGPGQGAYEQYF
TRBV6-2/TRBV6-3	-	TRBJ2-2	CASSYEQNTGELFF
TRBV2	-	TRBJ2-7	CASSEATGLRSYEQYF
TRBV20-1	-	TRBJ2-5	CSASYELAEGGETQYF
TRBV19	few	TRBJ2-3	CASSYHTLLAGDTDTQYF
TRBV6-6	few	TRBJ2-7	CASSYSDRSTYEQYF
TRBV28	-	TRBJ2-7	CASTRPGTSIAYEQYF
TRBV25-1	few	TRBJ1-4	CASSEYWTGEPTTNEKLFF